The clone carrying this T cell receptor beta chain has only a few counts. Its antigen is unknown. The sample is drawn from a study of blood T cells in healthy people across ages. General study points: Unsorted PBMCs ruled out conclusive naive versus antigen-experienced comparison. Diversity of TCR beta correlated strongly with naive T cell percentage. Estimates of diversity drawn from one million T cells were considered underestimates.

The second PCR ran about 6 to 12 cycles with a sample-barcoded 5' primer and J-beta primers. TCRdb used MiXCR to reprocess the 5' RACE reads, holding one entry per CDR3 protein. The sample carries about 1 million distinct CDR3 sequences, 35% to 50% recorded once. The draw of peripheral blood yielded about 10 milliliters from each donor. Looked up from germline, CDR1 is SQVTM and CDR2 is ANQGSEA. J gave up 3 bases and V 7 bases, and 12 bases lay outside the gene matches. The CDR3 contains 16 residues. Sequences were obtained from blood. The receptor's source is a woman aged 55-70 years in good health. The chain uses TRBV29-1 and TRBJ2-1; 10 positions match TRBD1. Here the CDR3 DNA reads TGCAGCGCCGGACAGGGGGTCGATCCCTACTACAATGAGCAGTTCTTC. It yields the protein CSAGQGVDPYYNEQFF.